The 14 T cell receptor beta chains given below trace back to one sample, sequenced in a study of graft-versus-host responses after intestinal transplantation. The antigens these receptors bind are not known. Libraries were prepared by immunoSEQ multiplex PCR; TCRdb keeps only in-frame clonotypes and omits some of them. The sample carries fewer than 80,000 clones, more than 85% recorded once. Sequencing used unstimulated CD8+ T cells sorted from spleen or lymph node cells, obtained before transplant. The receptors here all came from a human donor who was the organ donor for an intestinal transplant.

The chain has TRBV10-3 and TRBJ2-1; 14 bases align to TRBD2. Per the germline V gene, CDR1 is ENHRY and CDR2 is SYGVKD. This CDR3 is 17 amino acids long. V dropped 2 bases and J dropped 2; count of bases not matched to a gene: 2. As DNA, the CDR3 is TGTGCCATCAGTGAGGGACTAGCGGGAGGACCCTACAATGAGCAGTTCTTC. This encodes CAISEGLAGGPYNEQFF.

In nucleotides, the CDR3 is TGTGCCAGCAGTGAATATCTACTTCTTAATCAGCCCCAGCATTTT. It codes for CASSEYLLLNQPQHF. This chain links TRBV2 with TRBJ1-5; D remains unclear. Germline CDR1 SNHLY, CDR2 FYNNEI. V was trimmed by 2 bases and J by 4 bases, leaving 12 bases between them. The CDR3 covers 15 residues. Full variable domain (rest looked up from reference TRBV2 and TRBJ1-5): EPEVTQTPSHQVTQMGQEVILRCVPISNHLYFYWYRQILGQKVEFLVSFYNNEISEKSEIFDDQFSVERPDGSNFTLKIRSTKLEDSAMYFCASSEYLLLNQPQHFGDGTRLSIL.

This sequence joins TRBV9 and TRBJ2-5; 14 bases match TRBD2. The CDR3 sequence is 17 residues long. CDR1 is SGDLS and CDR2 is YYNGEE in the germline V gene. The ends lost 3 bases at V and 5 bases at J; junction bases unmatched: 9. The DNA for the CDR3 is TGTGCCAGCAGCGATCCGGGACTAGCGGGAGTCTTTGAGACCCAGTACTTC. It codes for CASSDPGLAGVFETQYF. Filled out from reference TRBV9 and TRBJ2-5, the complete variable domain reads DSGVTQTPKHLITATGQRVTLRCSPRSGDLSVYWYQQSLDQGLQFLIQYYNGEERAKGNILERFSAQQFPDLHSELNLSSLELGDSALYFCASSDPGLAGVFETQYFGPGTRLLVL.

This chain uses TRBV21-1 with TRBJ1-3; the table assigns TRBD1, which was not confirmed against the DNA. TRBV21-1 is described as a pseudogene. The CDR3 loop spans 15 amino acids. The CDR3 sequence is CASSKGQGKGNTIYF. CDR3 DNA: TGTGCCAGCAGCAAAGGACAGGGCAAAGGAAACACCATATATTTT.

CDR3 sequence reads: CASSAFPSGTHEQYF. CDR3 in DNA: TGTGCCAGTAGTGCCTTCCCTAGCGGGACCCACGAGCAGTACTTC. The chain links TRBV19 to TRBJ2-7; 9 positions match TRBD2. The CDR3 spans 15 residues. Germline CDR1 LNHDA, CDR2 SQIVND (reference sequence). The V gene end was trimmed by 5 bases and the J gene end by 5 bases; junction bases not matched to a gene: 10.

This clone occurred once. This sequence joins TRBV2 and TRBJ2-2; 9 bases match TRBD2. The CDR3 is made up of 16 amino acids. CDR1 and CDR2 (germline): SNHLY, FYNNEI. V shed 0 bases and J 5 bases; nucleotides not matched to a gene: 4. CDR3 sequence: CASSEASGSTTGELFF. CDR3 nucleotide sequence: TGTGCCAGCAGTGAAGCTAGCGGGAGTACGACCGGGGAGCTGTTTTTT.

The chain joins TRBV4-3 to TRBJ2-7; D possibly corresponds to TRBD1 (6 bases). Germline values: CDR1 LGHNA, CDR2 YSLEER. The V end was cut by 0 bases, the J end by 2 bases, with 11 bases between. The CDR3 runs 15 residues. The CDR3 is CASSQDTGTPYEQYF. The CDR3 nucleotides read TGCGCCAGCAGCCAAGATACCGGGACACCCTACGAGCAGTACTTC.

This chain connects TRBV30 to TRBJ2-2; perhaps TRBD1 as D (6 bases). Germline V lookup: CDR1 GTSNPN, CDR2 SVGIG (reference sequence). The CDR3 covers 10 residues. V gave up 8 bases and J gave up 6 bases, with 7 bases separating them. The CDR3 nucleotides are TGTGCCGAGGGGGCCGGGGAGCTGTTTTTT. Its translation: CAEGAGELFF.

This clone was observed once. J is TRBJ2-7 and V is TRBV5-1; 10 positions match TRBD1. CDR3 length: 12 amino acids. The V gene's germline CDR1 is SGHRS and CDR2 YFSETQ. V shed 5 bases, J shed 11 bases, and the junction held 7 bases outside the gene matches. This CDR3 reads CASRGGQGRKYF. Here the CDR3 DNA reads TGCGCCAGCAGGGGGGGACAGGGGAGGAAGTACTTC.

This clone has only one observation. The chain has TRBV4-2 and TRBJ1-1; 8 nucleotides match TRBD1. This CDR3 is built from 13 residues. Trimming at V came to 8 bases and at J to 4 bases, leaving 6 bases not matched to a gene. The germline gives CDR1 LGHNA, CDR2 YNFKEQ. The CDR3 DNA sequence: TGTGCCAGCCAACGGACAGGGAGCACTGAAGCTTTCTTT. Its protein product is CASQRTGSTEAFF.

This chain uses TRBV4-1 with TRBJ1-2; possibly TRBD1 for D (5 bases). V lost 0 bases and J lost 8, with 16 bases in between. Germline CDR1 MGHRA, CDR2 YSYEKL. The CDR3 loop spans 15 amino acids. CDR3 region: CASSQDWQGVEGYTF. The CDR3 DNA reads TGCGCCAGCAGCCAAGATTGGCAAGGGGTGGAGGGCTACACCTTC.

CDR3: CASSYSTSGGGDTQYF. CDR3 sequence (DNA): TGTGCCAGCAGTTACTCGACTAGCGGGGGTGGAGATACGCAGTATTTT. The chain is built from TRBV6-5 and TRBJ2-3; the match to TRBD2 covers 12 bases. There are 16 residues in the CDR3. Per germline, CDR1 MNHEY and CDR2 SVGAGI. V lost 0 bases and J lost 5; bases outside the gene matches: 3.

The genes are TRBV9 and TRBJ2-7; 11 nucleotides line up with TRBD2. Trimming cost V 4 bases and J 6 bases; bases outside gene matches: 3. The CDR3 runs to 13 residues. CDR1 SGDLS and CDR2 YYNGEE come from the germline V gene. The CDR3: CASSSGTSGEQYF. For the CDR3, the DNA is TGTGCCAGCAGCTCCGGGACTAGCGGCGAGCAGTACTTC.

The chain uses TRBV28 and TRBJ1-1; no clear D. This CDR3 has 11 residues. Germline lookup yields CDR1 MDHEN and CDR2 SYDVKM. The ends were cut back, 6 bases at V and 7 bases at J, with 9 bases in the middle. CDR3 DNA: TGTGCCAGCAGGGCCTCCCGTGAAGCTTTCTTT. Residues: CASRASREAFF.